The clone carrying this T cell receptor beta chain was found a few times. The data belong to a study of cytomegalovirus exposure and HLA in healthy donors. The CDR3 has 16 residues. Deletions cut 0 bases from V and 4 bases from J, with 16 bases between. Per the germline V gene, CDR1 is SGHRS and CDR2 is YFSETQ. Primers for the PCR totalled 60 Vbeta and 13 Jbeta. Measured with immunoSEQ multiplex PCR; TCRdb has only the in-frame clones, and not every one. In the table there are 75,000 to 100,000 clones, about 7.6% of which are singletons. The specimen sequenced was PBMCs. The chain combines TRBV5-1 with TRBJ1-1; tentatively, D is TRBD1 (6 bases). The receptor's source is a man in his forties or fifties in good health and CMV-seronegative. Written as DNA, the CDR3 is TGCGCCAGCAGCTTGGTTGTCGGGGGGCCGAGCACTGAAGCTTTCTTT. It specifies CASSLVVGGPSTEAFF.